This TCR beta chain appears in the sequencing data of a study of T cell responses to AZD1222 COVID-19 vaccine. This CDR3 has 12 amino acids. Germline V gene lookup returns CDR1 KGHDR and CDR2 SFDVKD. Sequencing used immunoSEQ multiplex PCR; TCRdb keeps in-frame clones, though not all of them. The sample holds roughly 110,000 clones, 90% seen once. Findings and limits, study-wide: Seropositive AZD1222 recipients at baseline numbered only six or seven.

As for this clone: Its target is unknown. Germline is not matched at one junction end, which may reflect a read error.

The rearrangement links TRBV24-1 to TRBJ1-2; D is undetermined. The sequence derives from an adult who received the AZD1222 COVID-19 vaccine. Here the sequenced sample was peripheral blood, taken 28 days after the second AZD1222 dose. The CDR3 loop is CATRDSGYGYTF. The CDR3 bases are TGTGCCACCAGGGATTCCGGCTATGGCTACACCTTC.